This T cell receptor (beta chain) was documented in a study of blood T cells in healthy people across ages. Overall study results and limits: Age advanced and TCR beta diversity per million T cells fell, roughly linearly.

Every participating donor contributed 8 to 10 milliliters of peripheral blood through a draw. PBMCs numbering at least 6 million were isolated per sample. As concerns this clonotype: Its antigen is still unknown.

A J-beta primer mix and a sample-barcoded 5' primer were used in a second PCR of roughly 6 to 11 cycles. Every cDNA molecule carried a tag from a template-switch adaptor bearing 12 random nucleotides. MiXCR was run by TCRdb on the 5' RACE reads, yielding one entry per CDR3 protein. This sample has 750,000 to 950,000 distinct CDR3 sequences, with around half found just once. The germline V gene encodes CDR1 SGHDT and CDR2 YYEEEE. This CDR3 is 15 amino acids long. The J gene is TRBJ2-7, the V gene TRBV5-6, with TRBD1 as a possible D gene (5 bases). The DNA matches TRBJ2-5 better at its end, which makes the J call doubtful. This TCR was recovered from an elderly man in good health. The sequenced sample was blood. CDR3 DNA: TGTGCCAGCAGCTTGAACGGCCAGGGACAAGAGACCCAGTACTTC. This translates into CASSLNGQGQETQYF.